Listed below are T cell receptor beta chains from one sample, sequenced in a study of Graves' ophthalmopathy and Graves' hyperthyroidism. Using its own MiXCR run on the multiplex PCR reads, TCRdb lists one record per CDR3 protein. The table includes about 620,000 distinct CDR3 sequences, over 20% detected once. Sequencing was carried out using peripheral blood. These receptors all come from a woman aged 18-29 years with stable Graves' hyperthyroidism. Some clones in this sample may be carry-over from other donors' samples. The CDR3 runs from the conserved cysteine through the conserved F or W.

V gene,J gene,CDR3 protein
TRBV12-3/TRBV12-4,TRBJ1-5,CASSFSIQGHQPQHF
TRBV27,TRBJ2-7,CASNVLGPGGEQYF
TRBV12-3/TRBV12-4,TRBJ1-6,CASSPGSISPLHF
TRBV11-2,TRBJ1-2,CASSLEGRLRNYGYTF
TRBV6-4,TRBJ1-1,CASSDSEEGTEAFF
TRBV28,TRBJ2-7,CASGGGSTDEQYF
TRBV6-2/TRBV6-3,TRBJ1-5,CASRRTSGNQPQHF
TRBV20-1,TRBJ1-2,CSANTGPGYGYTF
TRBV9,TRBJ1-2,CASSAAGTGFGYTF
TRBV19,TRBJ2-5,CASSGYSETQYF
TRBV15,TRBJ2-5,CATSRVQQETQYF
TRBV9,TRBJ2-4,CASSVGVAGRNIQYF
TRBV4-1,TRBJ1-1,CASSQRGQGDTEAFF
TRBV29-1,TRBJ2-7,CSTRGGASEQYF
TRBV7-8,TRBJ1-5,CASGQTLNQPQHF
TRBV6-1,TRBJ1-2,CASSDYRAPRAYGYTF
TRBV11-2,TRBJ2-5,CASSLLGQGGPNQETQYF
TRBV5-1,TRBJ1-6,CASSYGQNNSPLHF
TRBV6-5,TRBJ2-7,CASSYSWHTPYEQYF
TRBV11-2,TRBJ1-5,CASSLDRGFGQPQHF
TRBV6-1,TRBJ2-7,CASGSRDFTSYEQYF
TRBV28,TRBJ1-5,CASSLDSANQPQHF
TRBV30,TRBJ2-7,CAWSPYRVYEQYF
TRBV9,TRBJ1-2,CASSVFGQGKSGYTF
TRBV27,TRBJ2-2,CASGEGGTDTGELFF
TRBV5-1,TRBJ1-5,CASSLTANSNQPQHF
TRBV20-1,TRBJ2-4,CSAPAKINIKYF
TRBV10-3,TRBJ2-7,CAISNSAGGKYEQYF
TRBV6-1,TRBJ1-5,CASSERGRGGGQPQHF
TRBV27,TRBJ2-4,CASSYSASYIQYF
TRBV15,TRBJ1-1,CATSRVLGSEAFF
TRBV12-3/TRBV12-4,TRBJ2-7,CASSTATGTNYEQYF
TRBV28,TRBJ2-7,CASSFLRGISYEQYF
TRBV27,TRBJ1-2,CASSSWQGADYGYTF
TRBV3-1,TRBJ1-6,CASSQDSLRGGRYSPLHF
TRBV20-1,TRBJ2-7,CSARDLGIGPYDQYF
TRBV6-5,TRBJ2-5,CASSLNRGQETQYF
TRBV30,TRBJ1-1,CAWAMGRVTEAFF
TRBV6-5,TRBJ1-6,CASSYSRRGYNSPLHF
TRBV19,TRBJ1-1,CASSIPVPNTEAFF
TRBV15,TRBJ2-7,CATSSSRGQYF
TRBV15,TRBJ2-5,CATSARTSGKETQYF
TRBV19,TRBJ2-2,CASNPGIGELFF
TRBV3-1,TRBJ2-2,CASSRRSGELFF
TRBV9,TRBJ2-7,CASSVTPGQYQEEQYF
TRBV27,TRBJ2-3,CASRRSSGSTLGTDTQYF
TRBV12-3/TRBV12-4,TRBJ1-4,CASSLRGNEKLFF
TRBV13,TRBJ2-4,CASSSERGMQGQRIQYF